This is a list of T cell receptor beta chains from one sample in a study of CD8+ T cells in alopecia areata. Profiled with immunoSEQ multiplex PCR; TCRdb holds only in-frame clones, not every one. The data hold some 100,000 clones, with around 58% observed a single time. The sequenced sample was CD8+ T cells sorted from blood, obtained at week 4, from a patient treated with tofacitinib. The receptors stem from a human donor with alopecia areata. Each CDR3 is given with its conserved first and last residue. D genes are given only for firm matches.

v_call: TRBV15; j_call: TRBJ1-1; d_call: TRBD1; cdr3_aa: CATSRDRGPTTEAFF
v_call: TRBV29-1; j_call: TRBJ2-1; d_call: NA; cdr3_aa: CSVPGPYEQFF
v_call: TRBV25-1; j_call: TRBJ2-5; d_call: NA; cdr3_aa: CASIRDGGETQYF
v_call: TRBV7-9; j_call: TRBJ1-1; d_call: NA; cdr3_aa: CASSTQNTEAFF
v_call: TRBV29-1; j_call: TRBJ1-2; d_call: TRBD1; cdr3_aa: CSVEEDRGNGYTF
v_call: TRBV29-1; j_call: TRBJ2-6; d_call: NA; cdr3_aa: CSAAGTAGANVLTF
v_call: TRBV5-6; j_call: TRBJ2-3; d_call: TRBD2; cdr3_aa: CASSSTSGGHLSTDTQYF
v_call: TRBV13; j_call: TRBJ2-1; d_call: NA; cdr3_aa: CASSLAGGHNEQFF
v_call: TRBV6-5; j_call: TRBJ1-1; d_call: NA; cdr3_aa: CASSYTFGRKNTEAFF
v_call: TRBV27; j_call: TRBJ2-5; d_call: NA; cdr3_aa: CASSPYEGTQYF
v_call: TRBV5-6; j_call: TRBJ1-2; d_call: TRBD1; cdr3_aa: CASNPTGGVNGYTF
v_call: TRBV19; j_call: TRBJ2-1; d_call: NA; cdr3_aa: CASKPLASTENNEQFF
v_call: TRBV29-1; j_call: TRBJ2-1; d_call: NA; cdr3_aa: CSVEADLSYNEQFF
v_call: TRBV30; j_call: TRBJ1-2; d_call: NA; cdr3_aa: CAWRPGSGYTF
v_call: TRBV6-1; j_call: TRBJ1-2; d_call: NA; cdr3_aa: CASSEAPHYGYTF
v_call: TRBV30; j_call: TRBJ2-3; d_call: NA; cdr3_aa: CAWSVLGTDTDTQYF
v_call: TRBV11-2; j_call: TRBJ2-5; d_call: NA; cdr3_aa: CASSLLGETQYF
v_call: TRBV11-2; j_call: TRBJ2-7; d_call: TRBD1; cdr3_aa: CASSARTGRYEQYF
v_call: TRBV5-1; j_call: TRBJ2-5; d_call: TRBD1; cdr3_aa: CASSLIGTGGETQYF
v_call: TRBV29-1; j_call: TRBJ2-3; d_call: TRBD1; cdr3_aa: CSVNADRVDTQYF
v_call: TRBV30; j_call: TRBJ1-2; d_call: NA; cdr3_aa: CAWSEGSGYGYTF
v_call: TRBV30; j_call: TRBJ1-5; d_call: NA; cdr3_aa: CAWSPGNQPQHF